What follows are 21 T cell receptor beta chains derived from one specimen sequenced in a study of blood T cells in healthy people across ages. A sample-barcoded 5' primer and a J-beta primer mix were used in a second PCR of roughly 6 to 11 cycles. TCRdb re-called the 5' RACE reads through MiXCR, storing one row per CDR3 protein. This table holds 660,000 or so distinct CDR3 sequences, around three fifths found once. Sequenced: blood. The origin of the receptors is a man in his 60s in good health.

In this sample, this clonotype turned up a few times. CDR3 in amino acids: CASSPEGTRPLVLETQYF. The CDR3 bases are TGCGCCAGCAGCCCGGAGGGGACTCGCCCTCTCGTGCTAGAGACCCAGTACTTC. The chain employs TRBV5-1 and TRBJ2-5; a weak D match, TRBD2 (6 bases). Germline V gene sequence: CDR1 SGHRS, CDR2 YFSETQ. V was trimmed by 4 bases and J by 4 bases, leaving 26 bases between them. The CDR3 totals 18 residues.

The CDR3 nucleotides read TGTGCCAGCAGCTTTTCTCTAGGCCCCATCGGGACAGATACGCAGTATTTT. Its translation: CASSFSLGPIGTDTQYF. This sequence joins TRBV7-9 and TRBJ2-3; D is ambiguous. The V gene's germline CDR1 is SEHNR and CDR2 FQNEAQ (reference sequence). The CDR3 is 17 amino acids. Trimming stripped 3 bases from V and 3 bases from J, with 19 bases between.

The J gene is TRBJ1-2, the V gene TRBV11-2; maybe TRBD1 (6 bases). Per germline, CDR1 SGHAT and CDR2 FQNNGV. The CDR3 is 17 amino acids. V was shortened by 1 base and J by 4 bases, with 19 bases between the two germline ends. The CDR3 region is CASSLVCRGPPLYGYTF. The CDR3 region has the DNA TGTGCCAGCAGCTTAGTCTGCAGGGGCCCACCTCTCTATGGCTACACCTTC.

This rearrangement joins TRBV5-4 to TRBJ2-5, with 9 bases lining up with TRBD1. This CDR3 is built from 15 residues. V gave up 4 bases and J gave up 13 bases; unmatched junction bases: 17. Germline V gene data show CDR1 as SGHNT and CDR2 as YYREEE (reference sequence). CDR3 nucleotides: TGTGCCAGCAGCGGAACCGGGACAGGGCCGTACGAGCGGTACTTC. It yields the protein CASSGTGTGPYERYF.

In its sample, this clonotype was seen a few times. The rearrangement joins TRBV3-1 to TRBJ1-1; no definite D call. CDR1 is LGHDT and CDR2 is YNNKEL in the germline V gene (reference sequence). V dropped 4 bases and J dropped 4 bases, with 19 bases sitting between them. This CDR3 spans 16 amino acids. In DNA form, the CDR3 reads TGTGCCAGCAGCCCAAGGGAAGGTTTTGCGAGCACTGAAGCTTTCTTT. It yields the protein CASSPREGFASTEAFF.

The CDR3 sequence: CSATGTLNTEAFF. The CDR3, as DNA: TGCAGTGCTACCGGGACACTGAACACTGAAGCTTTCTTT. The rearrangement uses TRBV20-1 and TRBJ1-1; a possible D gene is TRBD1 (6 bases). The CDR3 totals 13 residues. V lost 4 bases and J 0 bases, leaving 9 bases between the germline ends. The germline gives CDR1 DFQATT, CDR2 SNEGSKA (reference sequence).

V is TRBV9 and J is TRBJ2-7, with a possible D match to TRBD1 (5 bases). Germline lookup yields CDR1 SGDLS and CDR2 YYNGEE. This CDR3 region has 16 residues. Between the trimmed V and J ends, which lost 0 bases and 3 bases, there was a span of 16 bases. In nucleotides, the CDR3 is TGTGCCAGCAGCGTAGGGAGCAGGGCCCCCAGCTACGAGCAGTACTTC. Protein sequence: CASSVGSRAPSYEQYF.

This chain connects TRBV7-6 to TRBJ2-5; 10 bases agree with TRBD1. The junction had 11 bases not matched to a gene; V was cut back by 3 bases and J by 7 bases. Germline CDR1 SGHVS, CDR2 FNYEAQ. The CDR3 is made up of 16 amino acids. This CDR3 reads CASSLGDRGITGTQYF. The CDR3 DNA sequence: TGTGCCAGCAGCTTGGGGGACAGGGGTATCACAGGGACCCAGTACTTC.

This clonotype has only a few counts. J is TRBJ2-3 and V is TRBV5-6, with 9 bases aligning to TRBD1. CDR1 SGHDT and CDR2 YYEEEE come from the germline V gene. The CDR3 sequence is 15 residues long. V was clipped by 4 bases and J by 3 bases; unmatched bases: 6. The CDR3: CASSIQGAPTDTQYF. In DNA form, the CDR3 reads TGTGCCAGCAGCATACAGGGGGCCCCTACAGATACGCAGTATTTT.

The gene calls are TRBV12-3 or TRBV12-4 and TRBJ2-1, with TRBD2 matching 7 bases. V dropped 6 bases and J dropped 2; count of bases not matched to a gene: 7. The CDR3 runs to 15 residues. The CDR3 sequence: CASSPDSGAYNEQFF. The DNA of the CDR3 is TGTGCCAGCAGCCCTGACAGCGGGGCCTACAATGAGCAGTTCTTC.

This clonotype turned up a few times. The chain employs TRBV5-1 and TRBJ2-7; 7 bases are shared with TRBD2. The last part of the DNA fits TRBJ2-5 better; the J call may be wrong. The germline gives CDR1 SGHRS, CDR2 YFSETQ. This CDR3 spans 14 amino acids. The CDR3, as DNA: TGCGCCAGCAGCTTTACTAGCGTCCAAGAGACCCAGTACTTC. Translating it yields CASSFTSVQETQYF.

The chain links TRBV6-6 to TRBJ2-7; TRBD1 is a possible D gene (5 bases). This CDR3 comprises 14 residues. The germline CDR1 and CDR2 sequences are MNHNY and SVGAGI (reference sequence). Trimming pared 0 bases from V and 3 bases from J, leaving 9 bases between. CDR3 region: CASSYSYQGYEQYF. CDR3 in DNA: TGTGCCAGCAGTTACTCGTATCAGGGCTACGAGCAGTACTTC.

This chain connects TRBV15 to TRBJ2-6; D is ambiguous. Trimming pared 0 bases from V and 1 base from J, leaving 10 bases between. This CDR3 contains 17 residues. From germline, CDR1 is LNHNV and CDR2 YYDKDF (reference sequence). The CDR3 region is CATSRDLPRSGANVLTF. The CDR3 DNA sequence: TGTGCCACCAGCAGAGATTTGCCGCGATCTGGGGCCAACGTCCTGACTTTC.

This clonotype was counted between two and nine times. The CDR3 nucleotides read TGTGCCAGCAGCAAATGGGACGGCTACTACGAGCAGTACTTC. Translating it yields CASSKWDGYYEQYF. J is TRBJ2-7 and V is TRBV7-9; D possibly uses TRBD1 or TRBD2 (5 bases each). Trimming stripped 5 bases from V and 3 bases from J, with 14 bases between. The CDR3 loop spans 14 amino acids. The V gene's germline CDR1 is SEHNR and CDR2 FQNEAQ (reference sequence). The complete variable domain, with remaining parts taken from reference TRBV7-9 and TRBJ2-7, reads DTGVSQNPRHKITKRGQNVTFRCDPISEHNRLYWYRQTLGQGPEFLTYFQNEAQLEKSRLLSDRFSAERPKGSFSTLEIQRTEQGDSAMYLCASSKWDGYYEQYFGPGTRLTVT.

The chain has TRBV10-3 and TRBJ2-5; TRBD2 agrees at 14 bases. Trimming cost V 2 bases and J 11 bases; bases outside gene matches: 19. The germline CDR1 and CDR2 sequences are ENHRY and SYGVKD. The CDR3 sequence is 19 residues long. In DNA, the CDR3 is TGTGCCATCAGTGAGACCGGGACTAGCGGGGGCCTCTCCTACAATGAGCAGTACTTC. Its translation is CAISETGTSGGLSYNEQYF.

This chain links TRBV5-6 with TRBJ2-1; D unresolved. V lost 0 bases to trimming and J lost 6 bases, with 10 bases between them. From germline, CDR1 is SGHDT and CDR2 YYEEEE. The CDR3 length is 14 residues. The CDR3 reads CASSLAGASNEQFF. The CDR3 DNA reads as TGTGCCAGCAGCTTGGCTGGCGCTTCCAATGAGCAGTTCTTC.

The table lists this clonotype with a few counts. The DNA for the CDR3 is TGTGCCAGCAGTGAAGGGATTATTAGCAATCAGCCCCAGCATTTT. Residues: CASSEGIISNQPQHF. The rearrangement links TRBV2 to TRBJ1-5; no clear D. The CDR3 has 15 amino acids. The V end lost 1 base, the J end lost 0 bases, and 7 bases lay between the germline ends. The germline V gene encodes CDR1 SNHLY and CDR2 FYNNEI.

This clonotype has at least ten counts. The J gene is TRBJ2-5, the V gene TRBV28, with 7 nucleotides matching TRBD2. This CDR3 has 12 amino acids. V lost 2 bases, J lost 7 bases, and 1 base stayed unmatched. Germline lookup yields CDR1 MDHEN and CDR2 SYDVKM. For the CDR3, the DNA is TGTGCCAGCAGTTTAAAGCGGGGGACCCAGTACTTC. This gives the protein CASSLKRGTQYF.

This sequence joins TRBV20-1 and TRBJ2-3; 13 bases agree with TRBD2. CDR3 length: 16 residues. Germline V CDR1 and CDR2: DFQATT, SNEGSKA (reference sequence). The ends lost 6 bases at V and 4 bases at J; junction bases unmatched: 10. In nucleotides, the CDR3 is TGCAGTGCGACCGGGACTAGCGGGGTTCTGTCAGATACGCAGTATTTT. Translated: CSATGTSGVLSDTQYF.

Of note for this clonotype: It may be a read error: a sequence one base away is much more abundant. The chain couples TRBV6-2 or TRBV6-3 to TRBJ1-1; D is unclear. Trimming stripped 4 bases from V and 7 bases from J, with 13 bases between. From germline, CDR1 is MNHEY and CDR2 SVGEGT. The CDR3 length is 13 residues. The chain's CDR3 is CASSFGGGIEAFF. The CDR3 coding sequence is TGTGCCAGCAGTTTTGGCGGAGGCATTGAAGCTTTCTTT.

This chain links TRBV3-1 with TRBJ2-3, with no clear D. Germline assignment: CDR1 LGHDT and CDR2 YNNKEL (reference sequence). Between the trimmed V and J ends, which lost 4 bases and 2 bases, there was a span of 10 bases. This CDR3 has 14 amino acids. The DNA for the CDR3 is TGTGCCAGCAGCCCCGGGTGGTCCACAGATACGCAGTATTTT. Its translation is CASSPGWSTDTQYF.